This T cell receptor (beta chain) was profiled in a study of shared clonotypes between healthy human individuals. Study results and caveats: Blood was the sole source, and tissue repertoires probably differ. Clonotype sharing levels among donors were expected to vary with sequencing depth. Naive subsets generally had larger estimated richness than memory subsets.

Germline CDR1 and CDR2: LNHNV and YYDKDF (reference sequence). This CDR3 region has 16 residues. Trimming at V came to 4 bases and at J to 4 bases, leaving 6 bases not matched to a gene. Method: immunoSEQ multiplex PCR; TCRdb's copy keeps in-frame clones and lacks some. The sample has some 1,100,000 clones, more than 75% seen once. Concerning this clone: Antigen specificity is unknown.

Partitioning of CD4+ cells yielded a CD45RA+ naive subset and a CD45RA-negative memory subset. The specimen was memory CD4+ T cells from PBMCs. Stated subset: CD45RA-negative fraction. J is TRBJ2-3 and V is TRBV15; 12 bases line up with TRBD2. The TCR comes from a man between 18 and 29 years old in good health. Some clones in this sample may be carry-over from other donors' samples. This CDR3 is CATSTSGRAVADTQYF. The DNA of the CDR3 is TGTGCCACCAGCACTAGCGGGAGGGCCGTCGCAGATACGCAGTATTTT. The whole variable domain, filled in from reference TRBV15 and TRBJ2-3, reads DAMVIQNPRYQVTQFGKPVTLSCSQTLNHNVMYWYQQKSSQAPKLLFHYYDKDFNNEADTPDNFQSRRPNTSFCFLDIRSPGLGDTAMYLCATSTSGRAVADTQYFGPGTRLTVL.